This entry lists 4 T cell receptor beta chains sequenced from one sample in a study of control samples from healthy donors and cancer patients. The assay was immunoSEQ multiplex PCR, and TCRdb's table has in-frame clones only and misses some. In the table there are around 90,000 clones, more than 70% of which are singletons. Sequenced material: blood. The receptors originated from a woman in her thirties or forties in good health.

The CDR3 bases are TGTGCCAGCTCACCAGCTGGGGGGTTACACTATGGCTACACCTTC. The encoded protein is CASSPAGGLHYGYTF. The V gene is TRBV18, the J gene TRBJ1-2, with TRBD1 as a possible D gene (5 bases). Germline CDR1 KGHSH, CDR2 LQKENI. There are 15 residues in the CDR3. V lost 2 bases and J 3 bases, leaving 13 bases between the germline ends.

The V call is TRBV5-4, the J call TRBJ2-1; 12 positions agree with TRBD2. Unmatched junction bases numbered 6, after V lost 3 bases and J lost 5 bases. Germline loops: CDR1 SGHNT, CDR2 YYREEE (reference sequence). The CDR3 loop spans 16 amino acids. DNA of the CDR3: TGTGCCAGCAGCTCTCTAGCGGGGGGGCCCCACAATGAGCAGTTCTTC. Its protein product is CASSSLAGGPHNEQFF.

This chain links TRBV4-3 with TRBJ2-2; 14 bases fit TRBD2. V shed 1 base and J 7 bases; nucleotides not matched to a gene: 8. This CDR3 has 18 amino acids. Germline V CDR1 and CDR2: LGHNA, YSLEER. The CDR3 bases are TGCGCCAGCAGCCAAGGGGGACTAGCGGGGGACTTGGGCGGGGAGCTGTTTTTT. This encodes CASSQGGLAGDLGGELFF.

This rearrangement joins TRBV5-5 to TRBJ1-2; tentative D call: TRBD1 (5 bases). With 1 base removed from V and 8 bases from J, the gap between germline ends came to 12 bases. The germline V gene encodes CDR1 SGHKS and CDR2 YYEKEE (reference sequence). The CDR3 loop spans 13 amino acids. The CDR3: CASSLQGRKGYTF. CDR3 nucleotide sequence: TGTGCCAGCAGCTTGCAGGGCCGGAAGGGCTACACCTTC.